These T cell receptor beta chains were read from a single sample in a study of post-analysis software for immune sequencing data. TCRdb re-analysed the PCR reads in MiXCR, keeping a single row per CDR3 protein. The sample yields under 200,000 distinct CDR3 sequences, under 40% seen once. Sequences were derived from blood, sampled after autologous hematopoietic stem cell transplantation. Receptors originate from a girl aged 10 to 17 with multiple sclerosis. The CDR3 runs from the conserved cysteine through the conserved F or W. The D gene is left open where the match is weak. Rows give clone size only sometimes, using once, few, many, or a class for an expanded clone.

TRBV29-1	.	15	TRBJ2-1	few	TGCAGCGTTGTTTCAGGACTGGAGGGAATAGGAGGGCAGTTCTTC	CSVVSGLEGIGGQFF
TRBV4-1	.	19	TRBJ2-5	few	TGCGCCAGCAGCCAAGATTGGAGGTCTATTGTGGGGGCAAGGGAGACCCAGTACTTC	CASSQDWRSIVGARETQYF
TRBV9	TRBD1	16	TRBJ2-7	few	TGTGCCAGCAGCGCCCAGGGACAGAAAAGCTCCTACGAGCAGTACTTC	CASSAQGQKSSYEQYF
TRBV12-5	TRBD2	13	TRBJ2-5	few	TGTGCTAGTGGTTCCGGACTAGCAGAGACCCAGTACTTC	CASGSGLAETQYF
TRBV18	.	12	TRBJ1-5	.	TGTGCCAGCTCCCGGTGGGATCAGCCCCAGCATTTT	CASSRWDQPQHF
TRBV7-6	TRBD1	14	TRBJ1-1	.	TGTGCCAGCAGCCTTGACAGGGATTACACTGAAGCTTTCTTT	CASSLDRDYTEAFF
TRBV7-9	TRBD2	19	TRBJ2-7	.	TGTGCCAGCAGTTTAGGGTTCACGAAGGGACTAGCGGTTCTAGACGAGCAGTACTTC	CASSLGFTKGLAVLDEQYF
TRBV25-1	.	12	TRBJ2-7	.	TGTGCCAGCACCGAGAACTCCTACGAGCAGTACTTC	CASTENSYEQYF
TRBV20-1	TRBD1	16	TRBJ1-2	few	TGCAGTGCTAAGGGGGGCATGGACAGGGGGACTTATGGCTACACCTTC	CSAKGGMDRGTYGYTF
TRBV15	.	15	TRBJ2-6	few	TGTGCCACCAGCAGTCGGAGCTCTGGGGCCAACGTCCTGACTTTC	CATSSRSSGANVLTF
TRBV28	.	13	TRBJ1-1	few	TGTGCCAGCAGTGACTCCTTGAACACTGAAGCTTTCTTT	CASSDSLNTEAFF
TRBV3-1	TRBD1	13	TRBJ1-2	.	TGTGCCAGCAGCCAAAGGACAGGGGATGGCTACACCTTC	CASSQRTGDGYTF
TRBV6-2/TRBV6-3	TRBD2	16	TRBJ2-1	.	TGTGCCAGCAGATTTAAAAGCGGGGGGGCCATCGATGAGCAGTTCTTC	CASRFKSGGAIDEQFF
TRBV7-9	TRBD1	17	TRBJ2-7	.	TGTGCCAGCAGCTTTCTTCCTGGGGCAGGGGGTAGCTACGGGCAGTACTTC	CASSFLPGAGGSYGQYF
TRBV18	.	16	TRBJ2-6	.	TGTGCCAGCTCACCATCCCGGTTGCTTGGGGCCAACGTCCTGACTTTC	CASSPSRLLGANVLTF
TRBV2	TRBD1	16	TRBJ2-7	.	TGTGCCAGCCGATCGATCGTCGGGACAGACCCCTACGAGCAGTACTTC	CASRSIVGTDPYEQYF
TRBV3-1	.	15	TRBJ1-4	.	TGTGCCAGCAGCCAAGGTTCCGCCGGTTGGGAAAAACTGTTTTTT	CASSQGSAGWEKLFF
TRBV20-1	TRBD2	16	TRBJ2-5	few	TGCAGTGCTAGTGCTAGCGGGGCACTCCGTCGAGGGACCCAGTACTTC	CSASASGALRRGTQYF
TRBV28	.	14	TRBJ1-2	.	TGTGCCAGCAGTCCTATGACATTTAACTATGGCTACACCTTC	CASSPMTFNYGYTF
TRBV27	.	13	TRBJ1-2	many	TGTGCCAGCAGTCCCTGGGGGGGGCTTGGCTACACCTTC	CASSPWGGLGYTF
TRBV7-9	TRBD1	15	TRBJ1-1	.	TGTGCCAGCAGCTTAGTAGGAGGGGGCGTCACTGAAGCTTTCTTT	CASSLVGGGVTEAFF
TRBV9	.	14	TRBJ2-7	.	TGTGCCAGCAGCCCTCAGCCCAGATCCTACGAGCAGTACTTC	CASSPQPRSYEQYF
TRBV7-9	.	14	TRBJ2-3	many	TGTGCCAGCAGCCCGAGGAGTAGTACAGATACGCAGTATTTT	CASSPRSSTDTQYF
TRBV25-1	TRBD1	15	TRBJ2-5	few	TGTGCCAGCCGCCCTGACAGGGGAGTTCAAGAGACCCAGTACTTC	CASRPDRGVQETQYF
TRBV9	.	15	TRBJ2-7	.	TGTGCCAGCAGCGTAGGAGGGATCGGCTCCTACGAGCAGTACTTC	CASSVGGIGSYEQYF
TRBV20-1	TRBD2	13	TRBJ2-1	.	TGCAGATTGACTAGCGGGAGCCACAATGAGCAGTTCTTC	CRLTSGSHNEQFF
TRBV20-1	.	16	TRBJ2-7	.	TGCAGTGCTAGAGATCGTTCGGGGGGCGCGATGTACGAGCAGTACTTC	CSARDRSGGAMYEQYF
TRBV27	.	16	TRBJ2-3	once	TGTGCCAGCAGTTCGTCCGTGGCGGGAAGCACAGATACGCAGTATTTT	CASSSSVAGSTDTQYF
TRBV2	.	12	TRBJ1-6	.	TGTGCCAGCAGCCAAAATAATTCACCCCTCCACTTT	CASSQNNSPLHF
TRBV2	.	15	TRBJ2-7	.	TGTGCCAGCAAAGAGGGAGGGGACATCCCCTACGAGCAGTACTTC	CASKEGGDIPYEQYF
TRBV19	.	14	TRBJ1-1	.	TGTGCCAGTAGTATCGGGTGGGGGGGGGCTGAAGCTTTCTTT	CASSIGWGGAEAFF
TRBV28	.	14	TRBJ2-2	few	TGTGCCAGCTCGGAGGGGGCCAACACCGGGGAGCTGTTTTTT	CASSEGANTGELFF
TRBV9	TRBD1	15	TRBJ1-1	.	TGTGCCAGCAGCGTCTGGGACAGGTCGAACACTGAAGCTTTCTTT	CASSVWDRSNTEAFF
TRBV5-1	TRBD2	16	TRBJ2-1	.	TGCGCCAGCAGCTTGGAGGGCGGGAGCTCCTACATTGAGCAGTTCTTC	CASSLEGGSSYIEQFF
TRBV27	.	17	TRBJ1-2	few	TGTGCCAGCAGTCCAACGTATAACGGAGGGGGAATCTATGGCTACACCTTC	CASSPTYNGGGIYGYTF
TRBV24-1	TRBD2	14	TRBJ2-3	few	TGTGCCACCAGTGGTTGGGATAGCGGGAGTGCGCAGTATTTT	CATSGWDSGSAQYF
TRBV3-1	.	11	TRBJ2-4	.	TGTGCCAGCAGCAGCCCGGGCGGGCAGTACTTC	CASSSPGGQYF
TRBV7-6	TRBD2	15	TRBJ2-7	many	TGTGCCAGCAGCTCCGGGACTAGCGGTCCCTACGAGCAGTACTTC	CASSSGTSGPYEQYF
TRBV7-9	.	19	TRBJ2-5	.	TGTGCCAGCAGCTACCTGACCTCTCTGGCAGGGAACTCCCAAGAGACCCAGTACTTC	CASSYLTSLAGNSQETQYF
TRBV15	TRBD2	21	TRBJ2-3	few	TGTGCCACCAGCAGAGACCGGCTGGCTAGCGGGAGAGAACTAAACGCAGATACGCAGTATTTT	CATSRDRLASGRELNADTQYF
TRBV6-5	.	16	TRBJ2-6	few	TGTGCCACCCACGAGGGGTTGAGCTCTGGGGCCAACGTCCTGACTTTC	CATHEGLSSGANVLTF
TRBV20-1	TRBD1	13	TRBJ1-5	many	TGCAGTGCTGGGGGGACAGGGGATCAGCCCCAGCATTTT	CSAGGTGDQPQHF
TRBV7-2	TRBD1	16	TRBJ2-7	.	TGTGCCAGCAGCCGCACACCGGGACAGGGGGCAGGGGAGCAGTACTTC	CASSRTPGQGAGEQYF